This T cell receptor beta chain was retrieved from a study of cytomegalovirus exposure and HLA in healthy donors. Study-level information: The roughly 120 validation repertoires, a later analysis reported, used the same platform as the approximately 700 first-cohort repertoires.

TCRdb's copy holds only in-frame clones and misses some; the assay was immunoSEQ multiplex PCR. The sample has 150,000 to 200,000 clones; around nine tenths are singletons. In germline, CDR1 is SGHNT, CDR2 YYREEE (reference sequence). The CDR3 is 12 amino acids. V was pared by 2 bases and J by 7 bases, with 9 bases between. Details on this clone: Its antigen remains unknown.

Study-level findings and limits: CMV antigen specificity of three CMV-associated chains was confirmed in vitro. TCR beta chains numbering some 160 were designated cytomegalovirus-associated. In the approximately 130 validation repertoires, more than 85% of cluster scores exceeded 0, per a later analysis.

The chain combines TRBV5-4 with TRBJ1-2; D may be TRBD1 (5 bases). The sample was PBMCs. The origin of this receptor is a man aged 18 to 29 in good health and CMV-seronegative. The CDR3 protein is CASSFRDSGYTF. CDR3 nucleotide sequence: TGTGCCAGCAGCTTTCGGGACTCTGGCTACACCTTC.